These 23 T cell receptor beta chains share one sample of origin, sequenced in a study of blood T cell repertoires in COVID-19. The table came from immunoSEQ multiplex PCR; TCRdb's copy has only in-frame clones and leaves some out. The top ten clones hold roughly 6% of a sample with under 75,000 clones, approximately 79% of them seen once. Sequenced material: peripheral blood. These receptors were collected from a woman in her 70s with acute or convalescent COVID-19.

This sequence joins TRBV27 and TRBJ1-2; a possible D gene is TRBD1 (6 bases). The CDR3 length is 13 residues. Trimming left V 2 bases short and J 5 bases short, with 9 bases between. The germline V gene has CDR1 MNHEY and CDR2 SMNVEV (reference sequence). The CDR3 DNA is TGTGCCAGCAGTTTAATCACAGGGTATGGCTACACCTTC. Amino acid sequence: CASSLITGYGYTF.

The V call is TRBV5-1, the J call TRBJ2-1; the D gene is possibly TRBD2 (5 bases). The V and J ends lost 2 bases and 10 bases respectively, with 7 bases between them. Germline V lookup: CDR1 SGHRS, CDR2 YFSETQ. The CDR3 loop spans 11 amino acids. The CDR3 DNA reads TGCGCCAGCAGCTTAGCGGTGGAGCAGTTCTTC. Translated: CASSLAVEQFF. The full variable domain, its missing parts supplied by reference TRBV5-1 and TRBJ2-1, is KAGVTQTPRYLIKTRGQQVTLSCSPISGHRSVSWYQQTPGQGLQFLFEYFSETQRNKGNFPGRFSGRQFSNSRSEMNVSTLELGDSALYLCASSLAVEQFFGPGTRLTVL.

CDR3 loop: CASGGSGVNIQYF. The CDR3 DNA is TGTGCTAGTGGCGGCTCAGGGGTAAACATTCAGTACTTC. This sequence joins TRBV12-5 and TRBJ2-4; tentative D call: TRBD1 (6 bases). The V gene lost 6 bases and the J gene lost 6 bases, with 12 bases spanning the gap. This CDR3 spans 13 amino acids. Germline CDR1 LGHNT, CDR2 FRNRAP. The full variable domain, rest sourced from reference TRBV12-5 and TRBJ2-4, is DARVTQTPRHKVTEMGQEVTMRCQPILGHNTVFWYRQTMMQGLELLAYFRNRAPLDDSGMPKDRFSAEMPDATLATLKIQPSEPRDSAVYFCASGGSGVNIQYFGAGTRLSVL.

Concerning this clone itself: Other DNA variants within this sample encode the same CDR3. The chain is built from TRBV4-2 and TRBJ2-2, with D tentatively TRBD1 (6 bases). Looked up from germline, CDR1 is LGHNA and CDR2 is YNFKEQ. Between the trimmed V and J ends, which lost 3 bases and 6 bases, there was a span of 11 bases. CDR3 length equals 14 residues. The CDR3 region is CASSQDRGPGELFF. CDR3 coding DNA: TGTGCCAGCAGCCAGGACAGAGGCCCCGGGGAGCTGTTTTTT.

The V gene is TRBV7-2, the J gene TRBJ1-1; no firm D call. This CDR3 comprises 14 residues. Germline V gives CDR1 SGHTA, CDR2 FQGNSA. V gave up 2 bases and J gave up 4 bases, with 11 bases separating them. The DNA of the CDR3 is TGTGCCAGCAGCTTAAAGCCTGGAGGCACTGAAGCTTTCTTT. Amino acids: CASSLKPGGTEAFF.

This chain links TRBV3-1 (or the pseudogene TRBV3-2) with TRBJ1-2; D is unclear. Per the germline V gene, CDR1 is LGHDT and CDR2 is YNNKEL (reference sequence). There are 12 residues in the CDR3. Trimming cost V 1 base and J 13 bases, with 13 bases left between them. In DNA, the CDR3 is TGTGCCAGCAGCCAAGTAAACAGATTCTTCACCTTC. It codes for CASSQVNRFFTF.

This chain links TRBV4-3 with TRBJ1-3; no reliable D call. The germline V and J ends were trimmed by 1 base and 9 bases, with 10 bases remaining between them. This CDR3 is built from 13 residues. The V gene's germline CDR1 is LGHNA and CDR2 YSLEER. CDR3 sequence reads: CASSQVAGGTIYF. The CDR3, as DNA: TGCGCCAGCAGCCAAGTGGCAGGTGGCACCATATATTTT.

V gene TRBV12-5 combines with J gene TRBJ2-2, with D tentatively TRBD2 (6 bases). The CDR3 runs to 17 residues. V lost 1 base to trimming and J lost 6 bases, with 18 bases between them. Germline V CDR1 and CDR2: LGHNT, FRNRAP. The CDR3 bases are TGTGCTAGTGGTTTGGACCTCAGGGACTTGATGCCCGGGGAGCTGTTTTTT. It translates to CASGLDLRDLMPGELFF.

This chain links TRBV7-2 with TRBJ1-5; no firm D call. Germline V gene data show CDR1 as SGHTA and CDR2 as FQGNSA. CDR3 length: 14 amino acids. Trimming cost V 1 base and J 5 bases, with 9 bases left between them. CDR3 amino acids: CASSLEPRYQPQHF. The DNA for the CDR3 is TGTGCCAGCAGCTTAGAACCCAGGTATCAGCCCCAGCATTTT.

This clone came up once. CDR3 DNA: TGTGCCAGCAGTTTGGGCGGGAACGAGCAGTACTTC. This codes for CASSLGGNEQYF. The V gene is TRBV27, the J gene TRBJ2-7, with D tentatively TRBD2 (6 bases). The CDR3 sequence is 12 residues long. Germline V gene lookup returns CDR1 MNHEY and CDR2 SMNVEV (reference sequence). V lost 3 bases and J 5 bases, leaving 8 bases between the germline ends.

V and J are TRBV7-8 and TRBJ2-1; D is possibly TRBD1 (6 bases). Trimming shortened V by 3 bases and J by 5 bases, and 11 bases separated the two germline ends. The germline V gene has CDR1 SGHVS and CDR2 FQNEAQ. This CDR3 is built from 14 residues. CDR3 in amino acids: CASSLWTADNEQFF. DNA for the CDR3: TGTGCCAGCAGCTTGTGGACAGCTGACAATGAGCAGTTCTTC.

This clone has only one observation. As DNA, the CDR3 is TGTGCCAGCAGCTTGAGCGATGAAAAACTGTTTTTT. It specifies CASSLSDEKLFF. The V call is TRBV7-9, the J call TRBJ1-4; D unresolved. CDR3 length: 12 residues. The ends were cut back, 3 bases at V and 6 bases at J, with 5 bases in the middle. Germline-derived CDR1 and CDR2 are SEHNR and FQNEAQ (reference sequence). The variable domain in full, completed from reference TRBV7-9 and TRBJ1-4, reads DTGVSQNPRHKITKRGQNVTFRCDPISEHNRLYWYRQTLGQGPEFLTYFQNEAQLEKSRLLSDRFSAERPKGSFSTLEIQRTEQGDSAMYLCASSLSDEKLFFGSGTQLSVL.

This chain joins TRBV5-1 and TRBJ2-2, with 7 nucleotides matching TRBD1. From germline, CDR1 is SGHRS and CDR2 YFSETQ. The CDR3 spans 16 residues. The V gene end was trimmed by 0 bases and the J gene end by 6 bases; junction bases not matched to a gene: 8. The CDR3 loop reads CASSLVSGGDSGELFF. CDR3 coding DNA: TGCGCCAGCAGCTTGGTGTCAGGGGGTGACTCCGGGGAGCTGTTTTTT.

The chain joins TRBV5-1 to TRBJ1-6; the match to TRBD1 covers 10 bases. With V trimmed by 4 bases and J by 7 bases, 8 bases remained unmatched. The CDR3 consists of 16 residues. Germline loops: CDR1 SGHRS, CDR2 YFSETQ. The CDR3 DNA follows: TGCGCCAGCAGCCCGACAGGGGGCCAGGAGAATTCACCCCTCCACTTT. This codes for CASSPTGGQENSPLHF. Based on the CDR3 plus reference TRBV5-1 and TRBJ1-6, the full variable domain is KAGVTQTPRYLIKTRGQQVTLSCSPISGHRSVSWYQQTPGQGLQFLFEYFSETQRNKGNFPGRFSGRQFSNSRSEMNVSTLELGDSALYLCASSPTGGQENSPLHFGNGTRLTVT.

V and J are TRBV19 and TRBJ2-7; tentatively, D is TRBD2 (5 bases). V was clipped by 3 bases and J by 3 bases, with 9 bases between them. In germline, CDR1 is LNHDA, CDR2 SQIVND (reference sequence). The CDR3 has 13 residues. CDR3 protein: CASSIGEHYEQYF. CDR3 sequence (DNA): TGTGCCAGTAGTATCGGGGAACACTACGAGCAGTACTTC.

This clone was detected only once. The chain is built from TRBV28 and TRBJ2-5; tentative D call: TRBD1 (6 bases). The DNA end lines up better with TRBJ2-7; the J call may be wrong. Germline-derived CDR1 and CDR2 are MDHEN and SYDVKM. This CDR3 is 14 amino acids long. The CDR3 DNA reads as TGTGCCAGCAGTTCGGGACACCGACCCTACGAGCAGTACTTC. It yields the protein CASSSGHRPYEQYF.

The chain carries TRBV11-2 and TRBJ2-1, with no clear D. The CDR3 consists of 14 residues. Germline V lookup: CDR1 SGHAT, CDR2 FQNNGV. Trimming removed 5 bases from V and 5 bases from J, with 13 bases in between. Here the CDR3 reads CASSLTVTDNEQFF. CDR3 bases: TGTGCCAGCAGCCTAACAGTGACGGACAATGAGCAGTTCTTC.

This sequence joins TRBV11-3 and TRBJ1-3, with 8 bases aligning to TRBD1. Germline V CDR1 and CDR2: SGHNT, YENEEA. CDR3 size: 14 residues. V was clipped by 5 bases and J by 4 bases; unmatched bases: 4. CDR3 protein: CASSGRTGGNTIYF. The DNA for the CDR3 is TGTGCCAGCAGCGGCCGGACAGGGGGAAACACCATATATTTT.

There are a few counts of this clone. The gene calls are TRBV6-7 and TRBJ1-5; unclear D gene. TRBV6-7 is noted as an ORF with a role that remains uncertain. V was clipped by 0 bases and J by 6 bases, with 6 bases between them. CDR3 length: 13 residues. In DNA form, the CDR3 reads TGTGCCAGCAGTTACTCGAATAGTCAGCCCCAGCATTTT. Its translation is CASSYSNSQPQHF.

This rearrangement joins TRBV6-2 or TRBV6-3 to TRBJ2-1; 9 positions match TRBD2. V dropped 2 bases and J dropped 9; count of bases not matched to a gene: 5. The CDR3 has 14 residues. Germline V gives CDR1 MNHEY, CDR2 SVGEGT. CDR3 loop: CASSYGGGAGEQFF. The CDR3, as DNA: TGTGCCAGCAGTTACGGCGGGGGGGCCGGTGAGCAGTTCTTC.

DNA for the CDR3: TGTGCCAGCAGCTTCCCCGGGAGGGGGTATTACAATGAGCAGTTCTTC. Protein product: CASSFPGRGYYNEQFF. The J gene is TRBJ2-1, the V gene TRBV13; 8 nucleotides align to TRBD2. The CDR3 loop spans 16 amino acids. V gave up 3 bases and J gave up 4 bases; unmatched junction bases: 8. The germline V gene has CDR1 PRHDT and CDR2 FYEKMQ (reference sequence).

This chain connects TRBV18 to TRBJ2-5; D might be TRBD2 (6 bases). V was trimmed by 6 bases and J by 0 bases, leaving 8 bases between them. Germline V gene sequence: CDR1 KGHSH, CDR2 LQKENI. The CDR3 sequence is 13 residues long. CDR3 protein: CASSRDYQETQYF. In DNA, the CDR3 is TGTGCCAGCTCCCGGGACTACCAAGAGACCCAGTACTTC.

The chain uses TRBV3-1 (or the pseudogene TRBV3-2) and TRBJ1-5; possible D gene TRBD1, 5 bases. Germline CDR1 and CDR2: LGHDT and YNNKEL (reference sequence). This CDR3 contains 15 residues. Trimming removed 3 bases at V and 3 bases at J, with 12 bases between. In DNA form, the CDR3 reads TGTGCCAGCAGCCAGGGGGGGGTGGCCAATCAGCCCCAGCATTTT. Its translation is CASSQGGVANQPQHF.